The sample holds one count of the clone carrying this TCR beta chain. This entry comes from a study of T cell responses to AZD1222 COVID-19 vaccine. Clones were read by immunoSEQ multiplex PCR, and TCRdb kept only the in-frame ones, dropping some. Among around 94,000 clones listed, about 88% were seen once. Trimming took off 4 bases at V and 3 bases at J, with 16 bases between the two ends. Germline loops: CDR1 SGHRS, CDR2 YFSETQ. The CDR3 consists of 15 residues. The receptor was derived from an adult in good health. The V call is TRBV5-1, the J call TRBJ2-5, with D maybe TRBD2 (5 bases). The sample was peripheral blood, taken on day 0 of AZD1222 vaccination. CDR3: CASSPMRRREETQYF. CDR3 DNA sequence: TGCGCCAGCAGCCCCATGAGACGGCGGGAAGAGACCCAGTACTTC.